This T cell receptor beta chain is from a study of response to subunit inactivated influenza vaccine. Each CDR3 protein gets one entry after TCRdb re-called the RT-PCR reads with MiXCR. The sample contains hundreds of thousands of distinct CDR3 sequences, 15% to 18% of which appear only once. The CDR3 is 16 residues long. The J segment lost 7 bases and the V segment lost 4 bases, leaving 11 bases of the junction unmatched. Germline CDR1 and CDR2: SEHNR and FQNEAQ (reference sequence). The sequence was obtained from a man between 50 and 59 years old who received an inactivated influenza vaccine. The starting material was PBMCs from blood, obtained approximately 12 days after vaccination. The chain carries TRBV7-9 and TRBJ2-7; the match to TRBD2 covers 12 bases. DNA for the CDR3: TGTGCCAGCAGCTACCGGACTAGCGGGGTAGCAGGGGAGCAGTACTTC. Its translation is CASSYRTSGVAGEQYF.